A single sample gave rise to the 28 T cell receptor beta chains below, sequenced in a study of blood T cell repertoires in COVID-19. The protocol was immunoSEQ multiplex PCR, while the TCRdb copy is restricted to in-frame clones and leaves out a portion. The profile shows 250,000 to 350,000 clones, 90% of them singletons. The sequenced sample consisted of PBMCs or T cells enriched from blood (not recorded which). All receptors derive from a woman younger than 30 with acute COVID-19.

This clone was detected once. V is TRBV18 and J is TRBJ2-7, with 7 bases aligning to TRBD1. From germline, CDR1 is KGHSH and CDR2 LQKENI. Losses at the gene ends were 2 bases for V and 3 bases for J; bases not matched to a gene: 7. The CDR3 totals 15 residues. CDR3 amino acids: CASSPTGTVFYEQYF. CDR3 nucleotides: TGTGCCAGCTCACCAACCGGGACAGTGTTCTACGAGCAGTACTTC.

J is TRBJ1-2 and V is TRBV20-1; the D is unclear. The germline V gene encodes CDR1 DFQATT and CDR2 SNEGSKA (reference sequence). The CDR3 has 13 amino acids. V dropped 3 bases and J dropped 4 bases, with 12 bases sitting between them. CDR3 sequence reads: CSASNPQVYGYTF. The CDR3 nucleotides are TGCAGTGCTAGTAATCCGCAGGTCTATGGCTACACCTTC.

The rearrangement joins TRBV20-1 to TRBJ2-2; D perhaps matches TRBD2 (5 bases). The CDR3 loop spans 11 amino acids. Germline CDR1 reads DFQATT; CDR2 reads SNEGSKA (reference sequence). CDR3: CSATRSGELFF. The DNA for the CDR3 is TGCAGCGCAACTAGATCCGGGGAGCTGTTTTTT.

In DNA form, the CDR3 reads TGCAGCGTTGAAAGTGTGCGGGAGGAGGCAGATACGCAGTATTTT. It specifies CSVESVREEADTQYF. V is TRBV29-1 and J is TRBJ2-3; 8 bases map to TRBD2. The V gene's germline CDR1 is SQVTM and CDR2 ANQGSEA. Germline trimming cut 2 bases from V and 4 bases from J; bases unmatched to any gene: 8. This CDR3 region has 15 residues.

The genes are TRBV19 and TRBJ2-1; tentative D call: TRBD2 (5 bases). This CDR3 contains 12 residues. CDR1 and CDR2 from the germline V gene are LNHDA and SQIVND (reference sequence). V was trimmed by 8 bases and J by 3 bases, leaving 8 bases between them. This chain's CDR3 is CASQSGYNEQFF. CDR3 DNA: TGTGCCAGTCAAAGCGGCTACAATGAGCAGTTCTTC.

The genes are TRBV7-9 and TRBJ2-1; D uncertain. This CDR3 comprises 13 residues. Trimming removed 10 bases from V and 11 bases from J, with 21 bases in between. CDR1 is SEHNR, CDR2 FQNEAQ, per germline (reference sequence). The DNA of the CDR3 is TGTGCCACCCAACCCACAACGTCTCGCAAGCAGTTCTTC. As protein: CATQPTTSRKQFF.

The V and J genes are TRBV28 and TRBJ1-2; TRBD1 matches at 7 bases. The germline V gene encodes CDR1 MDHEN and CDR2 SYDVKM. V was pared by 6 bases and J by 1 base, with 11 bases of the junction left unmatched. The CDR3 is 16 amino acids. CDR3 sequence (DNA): TGTGCCAGCAGCCTAAGTGGGACAGACGATAACTATGGCTACACCTTC. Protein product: CASSLSGTDDNYGYTF.

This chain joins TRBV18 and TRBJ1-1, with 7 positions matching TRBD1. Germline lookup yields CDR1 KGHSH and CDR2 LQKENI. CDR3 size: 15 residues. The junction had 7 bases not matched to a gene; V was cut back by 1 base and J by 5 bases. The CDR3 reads CASSPQGQVMTEAFF. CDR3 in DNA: TGTGCCAGCTCACCACAAGGACAGGTGATGACTGAAGCTTTCTTT. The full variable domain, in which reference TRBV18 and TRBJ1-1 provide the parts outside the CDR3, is NAGVMQNPRHLVRRRGQEARLRCSPMKGHSHVYWYRQLPEEGLKFMVYLQKENIIDESGMPKERFSAEFPKEGPSILRIQQVVRGDSAAYFCASSPQGQVMTEAFFGQGTRLTVV.

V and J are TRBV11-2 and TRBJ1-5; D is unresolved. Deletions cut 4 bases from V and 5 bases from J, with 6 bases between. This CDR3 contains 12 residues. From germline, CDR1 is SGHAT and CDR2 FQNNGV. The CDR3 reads CASSSGDQPQHF. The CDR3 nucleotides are TGTGCCAGCAGCTCCGGGGATCAGCCCCAGCATTTT.

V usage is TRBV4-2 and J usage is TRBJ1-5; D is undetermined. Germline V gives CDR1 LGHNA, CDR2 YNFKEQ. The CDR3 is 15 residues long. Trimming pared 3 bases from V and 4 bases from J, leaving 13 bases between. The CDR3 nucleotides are TGTGCCAGCAGCCAGACTCGAGCCCAAAATCAGCCCCAGCATTTT. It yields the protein CASSQTRAQNQPQHF.

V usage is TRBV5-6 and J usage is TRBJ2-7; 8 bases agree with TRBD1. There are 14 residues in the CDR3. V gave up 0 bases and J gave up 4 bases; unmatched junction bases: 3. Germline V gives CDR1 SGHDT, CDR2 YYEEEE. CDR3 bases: TGTGCCAGCAGCTTGGCTCAGGGGGCTTACGAGCAGTACTTC. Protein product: CASSLAQGAYEQYF.

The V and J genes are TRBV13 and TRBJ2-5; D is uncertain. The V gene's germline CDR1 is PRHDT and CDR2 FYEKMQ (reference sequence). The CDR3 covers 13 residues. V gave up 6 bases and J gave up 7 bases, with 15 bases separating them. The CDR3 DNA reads TGTGCCAGCAGTTATCTGACCCCGGGGACCCAGTACTTC. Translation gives CASSYLTPGTQYF.

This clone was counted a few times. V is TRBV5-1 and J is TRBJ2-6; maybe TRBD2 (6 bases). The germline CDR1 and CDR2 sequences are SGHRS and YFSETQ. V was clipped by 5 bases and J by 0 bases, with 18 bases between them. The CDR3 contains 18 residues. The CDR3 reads CASSNGQGGYSGANVLTF. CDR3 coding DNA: TGCGCCAGCAGTAACGGGCAGGGAGGTTACTCTGGGGCCAACGTCCTGACTTTC.

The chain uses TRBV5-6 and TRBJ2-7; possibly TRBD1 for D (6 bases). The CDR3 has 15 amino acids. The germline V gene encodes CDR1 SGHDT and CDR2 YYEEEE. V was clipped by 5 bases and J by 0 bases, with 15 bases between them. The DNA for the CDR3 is TGTGCCAGCAGAAACCGGGACACCTACTCCTACGAGCAGTACTTC. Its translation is CASRNRDTYSYEQYF.

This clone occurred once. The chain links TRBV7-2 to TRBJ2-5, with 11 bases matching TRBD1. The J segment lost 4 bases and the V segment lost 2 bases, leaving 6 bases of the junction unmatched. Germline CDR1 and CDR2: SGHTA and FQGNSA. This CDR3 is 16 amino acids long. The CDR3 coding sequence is TGTGCCAGCAGCTTAAACACCGGGACAGGGGGAGAGACCCAGTACTTC. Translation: CASSLNTGTGGETQYF. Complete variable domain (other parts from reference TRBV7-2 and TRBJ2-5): GAGVSQSPSNKVTEKGKDVELRCDPISGHTALYWYRQSLGQGLEFLIYFQGNSAPDKSGLPSDRFSAERTGGSVSTLTIQRTQQEDSAVYLCASSLNTGTGGETQYFGPGTRLLVL.

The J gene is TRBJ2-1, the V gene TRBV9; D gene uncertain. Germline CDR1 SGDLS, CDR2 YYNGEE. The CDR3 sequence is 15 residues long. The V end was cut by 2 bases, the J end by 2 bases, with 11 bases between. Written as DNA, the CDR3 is TGTGCCAGCAGCGTTAACCCTAGTCCCTACAATGAGCAGTTCTTC. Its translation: CASSVNPSPYNEQFF.

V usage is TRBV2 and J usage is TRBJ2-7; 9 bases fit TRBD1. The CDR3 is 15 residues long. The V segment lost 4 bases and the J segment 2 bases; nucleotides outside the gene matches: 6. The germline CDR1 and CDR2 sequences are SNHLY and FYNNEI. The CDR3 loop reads CASSGMGQGTYEQYF. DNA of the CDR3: TGTGCCAGCAGTGGTATGGGACAGGGAACCTACGAGCAGTACTTC.

Here the CDR3 reads CASSYGGAAVETQYF. CDR3 nucleotides: TGTGCCAGCAGTTACGGCGGTGCAGCGGTGGAGACCCAGTACTTC. V is TRBV6-5 and J is TRBJ2-5; D is perhaps TRBD2 (5 bases). CDR3 length: 15 residues. From germline, CDR1 is MNHEY and CDR2 SVGAGI. Trimming stripped 2 bases from V and 5 bases from J, with 15 bases between.

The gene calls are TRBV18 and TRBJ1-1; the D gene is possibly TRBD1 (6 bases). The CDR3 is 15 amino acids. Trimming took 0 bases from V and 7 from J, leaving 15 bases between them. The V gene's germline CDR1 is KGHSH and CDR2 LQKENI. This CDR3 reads CASSPPRGQGNEAFF. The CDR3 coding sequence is TGTGCCAGCTCACCACCGCGGGGGCAAGGGAATGAAGCTTTCTTT.

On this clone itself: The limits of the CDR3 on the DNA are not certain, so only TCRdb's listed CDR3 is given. The CDR3 loop is CASSLVGQGSISVF. V and J are TRBV5-6 and TRBJ1-2; no DNA check was done on the table's D call, TRBD1. CDR1 is SGHDT and CDR2 is YYEEEE in the germline V gene. The CDR3 is made up of 14 amino acids, end residues included.

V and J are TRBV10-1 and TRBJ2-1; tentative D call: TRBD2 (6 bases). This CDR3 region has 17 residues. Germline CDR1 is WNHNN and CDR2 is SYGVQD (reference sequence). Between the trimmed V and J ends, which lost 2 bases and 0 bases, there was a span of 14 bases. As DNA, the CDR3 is TGCGCCAGCAGTGAGCGGGGCGGGGAAAGCTCCTACAATGAGCAGTTCTTC. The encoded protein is CASSERGGESSYNEQFF.

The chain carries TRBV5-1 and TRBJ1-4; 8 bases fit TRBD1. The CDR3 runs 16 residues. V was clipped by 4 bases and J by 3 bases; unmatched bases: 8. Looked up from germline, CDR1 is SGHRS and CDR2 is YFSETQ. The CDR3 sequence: CASSAWGQEANEKLFF. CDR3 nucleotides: TGCGCCAGCAGCGCCTGGGGACAGGAGGCTAATGAAAAACTGTTTTTT.

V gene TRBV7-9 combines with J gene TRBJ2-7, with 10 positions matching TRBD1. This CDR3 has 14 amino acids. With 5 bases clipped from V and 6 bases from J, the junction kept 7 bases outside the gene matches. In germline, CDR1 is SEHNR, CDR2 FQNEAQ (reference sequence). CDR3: CASSVPGQGTEQYF. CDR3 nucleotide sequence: TGTGCCAGCAGCGTCCCGGGACAGGGGACCGAGCAGTACTTC.

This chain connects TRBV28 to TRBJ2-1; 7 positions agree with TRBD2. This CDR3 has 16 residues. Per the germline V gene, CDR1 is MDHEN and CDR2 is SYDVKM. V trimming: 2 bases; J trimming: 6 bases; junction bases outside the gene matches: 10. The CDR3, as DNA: TGTGCCAGCAGTTTAGGCCGACTAGCTTGGGGCAATGAGCAGTTCTTC. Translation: CASSLGRLAWGNEQFF.

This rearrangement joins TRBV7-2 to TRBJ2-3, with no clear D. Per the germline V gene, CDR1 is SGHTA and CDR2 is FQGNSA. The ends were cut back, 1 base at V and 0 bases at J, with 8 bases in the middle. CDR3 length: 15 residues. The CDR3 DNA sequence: TGTGCCAGCAGCTTAGGGAGAATGAGCACAGATACGCAGTATTTT. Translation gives CASSLGRMSTDTQYF.

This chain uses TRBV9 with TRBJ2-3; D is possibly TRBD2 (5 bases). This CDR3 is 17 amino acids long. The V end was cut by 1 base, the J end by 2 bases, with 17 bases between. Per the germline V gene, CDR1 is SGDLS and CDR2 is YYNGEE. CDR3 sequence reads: CASSVRGKMAFTDTQYF. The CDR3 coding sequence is TGTGCCAGCAGCGTACGGGGAAAGATGGCCTTCACAGATACGCAGTATTTT. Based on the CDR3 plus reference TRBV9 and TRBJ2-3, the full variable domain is DSGVTQTPKHLITATGQRVTLRCSPRSGDLSVYWYQQSLDQGLQFLIQYYNGEERAKGNILERFSAQQFPDLHSELNLSSLELGDSALYFCASSVRGKMAFTDTQYFGPGTRLTVL.

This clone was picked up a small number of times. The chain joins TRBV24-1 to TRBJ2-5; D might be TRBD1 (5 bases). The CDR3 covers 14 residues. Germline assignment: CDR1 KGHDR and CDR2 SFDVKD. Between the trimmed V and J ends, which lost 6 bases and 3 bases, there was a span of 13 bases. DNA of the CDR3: TGTGCCACCAGTTGGGGCGGCAGGGAAGAGACCCAGTACTTC. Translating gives CATSWGGREETQYF.

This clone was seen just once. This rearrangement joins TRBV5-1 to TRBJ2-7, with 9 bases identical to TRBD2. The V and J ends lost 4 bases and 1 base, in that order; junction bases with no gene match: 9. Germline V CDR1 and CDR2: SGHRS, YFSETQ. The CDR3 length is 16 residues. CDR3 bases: TGCGCCAGCAGCGCATCCCTAGCGGGAAAATCCTACGAGCAGTACTTC. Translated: CASSASLAGKSYEQYF.